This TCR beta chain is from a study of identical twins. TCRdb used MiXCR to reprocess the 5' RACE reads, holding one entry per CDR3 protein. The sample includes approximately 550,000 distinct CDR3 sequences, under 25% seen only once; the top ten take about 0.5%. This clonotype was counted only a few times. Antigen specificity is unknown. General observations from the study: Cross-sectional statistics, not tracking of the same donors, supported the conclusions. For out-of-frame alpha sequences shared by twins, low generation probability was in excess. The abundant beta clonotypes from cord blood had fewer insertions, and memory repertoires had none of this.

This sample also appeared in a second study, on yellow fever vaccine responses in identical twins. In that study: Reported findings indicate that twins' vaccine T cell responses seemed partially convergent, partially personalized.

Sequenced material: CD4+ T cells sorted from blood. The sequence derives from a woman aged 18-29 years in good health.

In nucleotides, the CDR3 is TGCGCCAGCAGGGAGGGGGGGAACTTATTTGGAGAGCAGTTCTTC. This translates into CASREGGNLFGEQFF. V usage is TRBV4-1 and J usage is TRBJ2-1; maybe TRBD2 (7 bases). Germline V gene data show CDR1 as MGHRA and CDR2 as YSYEKL. This CDR3 has 15 amino acids. V gave up 6 bases and J gave up 10 bases, with 22 bases separating them.